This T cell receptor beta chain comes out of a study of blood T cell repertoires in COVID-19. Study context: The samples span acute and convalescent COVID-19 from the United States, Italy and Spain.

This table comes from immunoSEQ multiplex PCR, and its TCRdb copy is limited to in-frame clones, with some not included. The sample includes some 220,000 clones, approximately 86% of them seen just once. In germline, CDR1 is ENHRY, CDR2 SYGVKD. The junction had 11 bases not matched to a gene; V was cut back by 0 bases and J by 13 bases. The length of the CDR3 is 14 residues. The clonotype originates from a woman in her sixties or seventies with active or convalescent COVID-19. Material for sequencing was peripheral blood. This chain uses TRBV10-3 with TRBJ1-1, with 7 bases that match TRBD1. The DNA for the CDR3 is TGTGCCATCAGTGAGTCGAGGGACAGTTCACGAGGTTTCTTT. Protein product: CAISESRDSSRGFF.